The 20 T cell receptor beta chains listed next were all sequenced from one sample in a study of glioma-infiltrating T cells after dendritic cell vaccination. Time point in this sample: after dendritic cell vaccination, including at tumor progression/relapse. Method: immunoSEQ multiplex PCR; TCRdb's copy keeps in-frame clones and lacks some. The repertoire holds 90,000 to 95,000 clones, with 81% as singletons. Material: blood, obtained after dendritic cell vaccination. The receptors stem from a human donor with glioblastoma.

The chain recombines TRBV11-2 with TRBJ2-1; 9 bases are a match to TRBD2. The germline CDR1 and CDR2 sequences are SGHAT and FQNNGV. CDR3 length: 17 residues. Unmatched junction bases numbered 4, after V lost 1 base and J lost 0 bases. The CDR3 coding sequence is TGTGCCAGCAGCTTAGTCGGTAGCGGGAGCTCCTACAATGAGCAGTTCTTC. Translating gives CASSLVGSGSSYNEQFF.

The chain employs TRBV7-9 and TRBJ2-7; perhaps TRBD2 as D (6 bases). The CDR3 extends over 14 amino acids. V shed 4 bases and J shed 7 bases, with 17 bases lying between them. The V gene's germline CDR1 is SEHNR and CDR2 FQNEAQ (reference sequence). The CDR3 loop reads CASSSTGEKGEQYF. In nucleotides, the CDR3 is TGTGCCAGCAGCTCTACGGGGGAAAAGGGGGAGCAGTACTTC.

J is TRBJ1-3 and V is TRBV7-8; no clear D gene. Trimming took off 0 bases at V and 0 bases at J, with 9 bases between the two ends. Per germline, CDR1 SGHVS and CDR2 FQNEAQ. This CDR3 is built from 16 residues. The CDR3 nucleotides read TGTGCCAGCAGCTTAGCGGGCAGAAGCTCTGGAAACACCATATATTTT. This translates into CASSLAGRSSGNTIYF. The full variable domain, with the rest looked up from reference TRBV7-8 and TRBJ1-3, is GAGVSQSPRYKVAKRGQDVALRCDPISGHVSLFWYQQALGQGPEFLTYFQNEAQLDKSGLPSDRFFAERPEGSVSTLKIQRTQQEDSAVYLCASSLAGRSSGNTIYFGEGSWLTVV.

Written as DNA, the CDR3 is TGTGCCAGTATCCCCTGGTCGGGGTCGGGCACCGGGGAGCTGTTTTTT. Encoded protein: CASIPWSGSGTGELFF. V gene TRBV19 combines with J gene TRBJ2-2, with a tentative D call TRBD2 (5 bases). Trimming pared 7 bases from V and 4 bases from J, leaving 19 bases between. CDR3 size: 16 residues. Germline loops: CDR1 LNHDA, CDR2 SQIVND (reference sequence). Drawing the rest from reference TRBV19 and TRBJ2-2, the complete variable domain is DGGITQSPKYLFRKEGQNVTLSCEQNLNHDAMYWYRQDPGQGLRLIYYSQIVNDFQKGDIAEGYSVSREKKESFPLTVTSAQKNPTAFYLCASIPWSGSGTGELFFGEGSRLTVL.

The chain joins TRBV6-5 to TRBJ1-6; perhaps TRBD1 as D (6 bases). Germline lookup yields CDR1 MNHEY and CDR2 SVGAGI. V was pared by 2 bases and J by 10 bases, with 15 bases between. The CDR3 is made up of 15 amino acids. The CDR3 DNA is TGTGCCAGCAGTTACGGCGGGGGCCTCTCATCACCCCTCCACTTT. Its translation: CASSYGGGLSSPLHF.

This clone turned up a few times. The chain has TRBV30 and TRBJ1-3; the D gene is possibly TRBD1 (5 bases). Trimming left V 2 bases short and J 1 base short, with 9 bases between. The germline V gene has CDR1 GTSNPN and CDR2 SVGIG (reference sequence). CDR3 length equals 14 residues. The CDR3 protein is CAWSSGGSGNTIYF. The CDR3 bases are TGTGCCTGGAGTTCCGGGGGGTCTGGAAACACCATATATTTT.

In this sample, this clone turned up a few times. CDR3 sequence (DNA): TGTGCCAGCAGCCGTCAACAGGGATTTGGGGAGCTGTTTTTT. Amino acid sequence: CASSRQQGFGELFF. The chain couples TRBV14 to TRBJ2-2; the D gene is possibly TRBD1 (6 bases). V was pared by 4 bases and J by 8 bases, with 14 bases between. CDR3 length: 14 residues. CDR1 and CDR2 (germline): SGHDN, FVKESK. The whole variable domain, remainder taken from reference TRBV14 and TRBJ2-2, is EAGVTQFPSHSVIEKGQTVTLRCDPISGHDNLYWYRRVMGKEIKFLLHFVKESKQDESGMPNNRFLAERTGGTYSTLKVQPAELEDSGVYFCASSRQQGFGELFFGEGSRLTVL.

The gene calls are TRBV6-5 and TRBJ1-2, with D possibly TRBD1 on 5 matching bases. V dropped 4 bases and J dropped 5 bases, with 14 bases sitting between them. The length of the CDR3 is 14 residues. Germline V lookup: CDR1 MNHEY, CDR2 SVGAGI. As DNA, the CDR3 is TGTGCCAGCAGTTCCGAGGACATAGGGTATGGCTACACCTTC. This codes for CASSSEDIGYGYTF.

The J gene is TRBJ1-2, the V gene TRBV18, with 8 nucleotides matching TRBD1. This CDR3 is built from 17 residues. Trimming cost V 2 bases and J 5 bases; bases outside gene matches: 13. CDR1 and CDR2 (germline): KGHSH, LQKENI. CDR3 nucleotide sequence: TGTGCCAGCTCACCAGTTCCGACAGGGGATGTGCGGTATGGCTACACCTTC. Protein: CASSPVPTGDVRYGYTF.

The genes are TRBV19 and TRBJ2-2; D call uncertain. V shed 3 bases and J shed 3 bases, with 5 bases lying between them. This CDR3 contains 13 residues. Germline values: CDR1 LNHDA, CDR2 SQIVND (reference sequence). The CDR3 region has the DNA TGTGCCAGTAGTATGGGCGACACCGGGGAGCTGTTTTTT. Protein product: CASSMGDTGELFF.

This chain connects TRBV7-3 to TRBJ2-2; no firm D call. Germline V gene sequence: CDR1 SGHTA, CDR2 FQGTGA. The CDR3 is made up of 16 amino acids. The V and J ends lost 0 bases and 4 bases respectively, with 12 bases between them. The CDR3, as DNA: TGTGCCAGCAGCTTAACAACATCGCAAATCACCGGGGAGCTGTTTTTT. It yields the protein CASSLTTSQITGELFF. The entire variable domain, with the rest obtained from reference TRBV7-3 and TRBJ2-2, is as follows: GAGVSQTPSNKVTEKGKYVELRCDPISGHTALYWYRQSLGQGPEFLIYFQGTGAADDSGLPNDRFFAVRPEGSVSTLKIQRTERGDSAVYLCASSLTTSQITGELFFGEGSRLTVL.

The chain joins TRBV19 to TRBJ2-1, with D possibly TRBD1 on 7 matching bases. The CDR3 spans 12 residues. Germline V gives CDR1 LNHDA, CDR2 SQIVND (reference sequence). Trimming took 7 bases from V and 9 from J, leaving 13 bases between them. CDR3 protein: CASTPQGGEQFF. CDR3 nucleotide sequence: TGTGCCAGTACCCCCCAGGGGGGTGAGCAGTTCTTC.

In this sample, this clone turned up once. The chain links TRBV15 to TRBJ1-3; D gene unclear. The CDR3 sequence is 13 residues long. V shed 1 base and J shed 4 bases, with 5 bases lying between them. In germline, CDR1 is LNHNV, CDR2 YYDKDF (reference sequence). In DNA, the CDR3 is TGTGCCACCAGCAGAGGAAGCGGAAACACCATATATTTT. Amino acids: CATSRGSGNTIYF.

This chain links TRBV27 with TRBJ1-5, with no clear D. V lost 4 bases, J lost 2 bases, and 9 bases lay in between. Germline values: CDR1 MNHEY, CDR2 SMNVEV (reference sequence). There are 14 residues in the CDR3. The CDR3 loop reads CASSSVIGNQPQHF. DNA for the CDR3: TGTGCCAGCAGTTCTGTCATAGGCAATCAGCCCCAGCATTTT.

The chain employs TRBV13 and TRBJ1-1; D possibly corresponds to TRBD1 (6 bases). This CDR3 is built from 14 residues. Germline V gives CDR1 PRHDT, CDR2 FYEKMQ (reference sequence). V lost 5 bases and J 11 bases, leaving 21 bases between the germline ends. Written as DNA, the CDR3 is TGTGCCAGCAGCCCCCCAATTACACAGGGTAGGGCTTTCTTT. This sequence encodes CASSPPITQGRAFF.

The chain links TRBV7-9 to TRBJ2-2; D may be TRBD1 (6 bases). The CDR3 contains 15 residues. The germline V gene has CDR1 SEHNR and CDR2 FQNEAQ (reference sequence). V shed 5 bases and J shed 6 bases, with 16 bases lying between them. CDR3: CASSNIGGRPGELFF. The CDR3 DNA is TGTGCCAGCAGCAACATTGGGGGCAGGCCCGGGGAGCTGTTTTTT.

The chain combines TRBV7-9 with TRBJ2-5, with TRBD2 as a possible D gene (5 bases). Trimming pared 1 base from V and 7 bases from J, leaving 16 bases between. Germline CDR1 is SEHNR and CDR2 is FQNEAQ (reference sequence). This CDR3 has 15 residues. The CDR3 loop is CASSLVQPLVPTQYF. CDR3 coding DNA: TGTGCCAGCAGCTTAGTTCAGCCACTAGTTCCGACCCAGTACTTC. The variable domain in full, completed from reference TRBV7-9 and TRBJ2-5, reads DTGVSQNPRHKITKRGQNVTFRCDPISEHNRLYWYRQTLGQGPEFLTYFQNEAQLEKSRLLSDRFSAERPKGSFSTLEIQRTEQGDSAMYLCASSLVQPLVPTQYFGPGTRLLVL.

V gene TRBV7-8 combines with J gene TRBJ1-5; weak D call: TRBD1 (6 bases). The CDR3 runs 18 residues. Deletions cut 2 bases from V and 0 bases from J, with 17 bases between. From germline, CDR1 is SGHVS and CDR2 FQNEAQ. The CDR3 region has the DNA TGTGCCAGCAGCTTAAACAGCCGGACAGCCTATAGCAATCAGCCCCAGCATTTT. This sequence encodes CASSLNSRTAYSNQPQHF.

This clone was seen only once. The chain is built from TRBV11-2 and TRBJ1-4, with TRBD1 matching 8 bases. The junction had 10 bases not matched to a gene; V was cut back by 5 bases and J by 5 bases. CDR1 is SGHAT and CDR2 is FQNNGV in the germline V gene. CDR3 length equals 16 residues. The chain's CDR3 is CASSPRRDRKNEKLFF. The CDR3 nucleotides read TGTGCCAGCAGCCCCAGAAGGGACAGGAAGAATGAAAAACTGTTTTTT.

This rearrangement joins TRBV6-1 to TRBJ1-5; D possibly corresponds to TRBD1 (6 bases). Per germline, CDR1 MNHNS and CDR2 SASEGT. The CDR3 consists of 13 residues. Trimming shortened V by 7 bases and J by 6 bases, and 13 bases separated the two germline ends. CDR3 sequence (DNA): TGTGCCAGCACTTCAGGGGCGGGTCAGCCCCAGCATTTT. Amino acid sequence: CASTSGAGQPQHF.